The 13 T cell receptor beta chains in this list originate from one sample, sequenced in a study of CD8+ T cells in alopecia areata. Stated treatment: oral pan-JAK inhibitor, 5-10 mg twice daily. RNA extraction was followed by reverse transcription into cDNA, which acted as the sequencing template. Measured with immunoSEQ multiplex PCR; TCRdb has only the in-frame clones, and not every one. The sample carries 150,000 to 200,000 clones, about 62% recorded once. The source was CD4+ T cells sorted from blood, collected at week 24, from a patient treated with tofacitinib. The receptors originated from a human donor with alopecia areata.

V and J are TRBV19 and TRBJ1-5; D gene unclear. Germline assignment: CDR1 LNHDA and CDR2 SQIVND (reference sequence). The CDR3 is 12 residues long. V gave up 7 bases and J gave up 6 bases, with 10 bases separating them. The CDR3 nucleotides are TGTGCCAGTACCATAGGACGTCAGCCCCAGCATTTT. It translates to CASTIGRQPQHF.

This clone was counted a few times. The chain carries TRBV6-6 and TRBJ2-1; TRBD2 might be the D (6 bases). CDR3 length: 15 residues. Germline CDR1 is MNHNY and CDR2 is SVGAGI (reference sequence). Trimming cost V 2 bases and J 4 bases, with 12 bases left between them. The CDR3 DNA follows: TGTGCCAGCAGTTACCGCGGGGCGCAATACAATGAGCAGTTCTTC. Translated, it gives CASSYRGAQYNEQFF.

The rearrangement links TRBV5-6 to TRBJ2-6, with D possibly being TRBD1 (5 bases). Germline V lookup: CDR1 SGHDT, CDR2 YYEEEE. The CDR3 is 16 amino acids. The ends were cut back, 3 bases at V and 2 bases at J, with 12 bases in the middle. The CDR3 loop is CASSSTTGTGANVLTF. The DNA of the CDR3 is TGTGCCAGCAGCTCAACTACAGGTACTGGGGCCAACGTCCTGACTTTC.

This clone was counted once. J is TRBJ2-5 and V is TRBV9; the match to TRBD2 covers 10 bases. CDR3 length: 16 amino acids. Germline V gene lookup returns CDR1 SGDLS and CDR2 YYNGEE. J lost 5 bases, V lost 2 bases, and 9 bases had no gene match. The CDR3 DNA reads TGTGCCAGCAGCGTTCAAGCGGGGGGGGCCAGGGAGACCCAGTACTTC. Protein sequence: CASSVQAGGARETQYF.

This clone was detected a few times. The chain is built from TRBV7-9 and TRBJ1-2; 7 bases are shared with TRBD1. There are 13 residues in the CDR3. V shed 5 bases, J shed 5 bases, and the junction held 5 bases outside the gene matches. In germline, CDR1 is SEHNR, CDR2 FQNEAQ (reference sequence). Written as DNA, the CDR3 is TGTGCCAGCAGCCGGGACAGCGCATATGGCTACACCTTC. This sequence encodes CASSRDSAYGYTF. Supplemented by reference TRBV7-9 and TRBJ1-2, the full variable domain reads DTGVSQNPRHKITKRGQNVTFRCDPISEHNRLYWYRQTLGQGPEFLTYFQNEAQLEKSRLLSDRFSAERPKGSFSTLEIQRTEQGDSAMYLCASSRDSAYGYTFGSGTRLTVV.

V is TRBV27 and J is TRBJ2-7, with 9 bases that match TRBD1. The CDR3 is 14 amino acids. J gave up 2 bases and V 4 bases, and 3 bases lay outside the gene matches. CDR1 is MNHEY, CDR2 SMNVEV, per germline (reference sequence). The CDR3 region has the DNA TGTGCCAGCAGTTCCTACAGGGGGCCCTACGAGCAGTACTTC. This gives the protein CASSSYRGPYEQYF.

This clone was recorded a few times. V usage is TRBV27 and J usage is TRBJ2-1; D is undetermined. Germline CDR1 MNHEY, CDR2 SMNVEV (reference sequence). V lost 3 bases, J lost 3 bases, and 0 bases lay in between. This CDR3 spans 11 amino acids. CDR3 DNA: TGTGCCAGCAGTTTCTACAATGAGCAGTTCTTC. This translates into CASSFYNEQFF.

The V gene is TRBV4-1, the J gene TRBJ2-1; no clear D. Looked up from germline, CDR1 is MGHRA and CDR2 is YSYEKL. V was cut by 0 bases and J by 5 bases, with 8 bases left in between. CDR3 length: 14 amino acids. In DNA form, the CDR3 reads TGCGCCAGCAGCCAAGATGGACGGAACAATGAGCAGTTCTTC. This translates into CASSQDGRNNEQFF.

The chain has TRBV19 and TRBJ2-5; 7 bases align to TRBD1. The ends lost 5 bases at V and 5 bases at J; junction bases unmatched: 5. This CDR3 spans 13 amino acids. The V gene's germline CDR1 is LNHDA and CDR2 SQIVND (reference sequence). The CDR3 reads CASSRRQGETQYF. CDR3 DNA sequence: TGTGCCAGTAGTCGACGACAGGGTGAGACCCAGTACTTC.

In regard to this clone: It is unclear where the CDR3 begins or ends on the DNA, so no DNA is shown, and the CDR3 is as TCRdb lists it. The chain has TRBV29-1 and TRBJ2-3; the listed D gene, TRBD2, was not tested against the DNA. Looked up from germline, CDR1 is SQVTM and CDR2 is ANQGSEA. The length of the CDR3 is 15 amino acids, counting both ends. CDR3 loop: CSPTGNYNCTDTQYF.

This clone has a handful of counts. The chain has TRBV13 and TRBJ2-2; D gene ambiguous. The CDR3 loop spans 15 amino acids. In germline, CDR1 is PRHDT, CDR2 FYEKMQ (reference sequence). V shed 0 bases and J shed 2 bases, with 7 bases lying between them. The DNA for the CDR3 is TGTGCCAGCAGCTTAGGCCTCAGAAACACCGGGGAGCTGTTTTTT. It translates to CASSLGLRNTGELFF.

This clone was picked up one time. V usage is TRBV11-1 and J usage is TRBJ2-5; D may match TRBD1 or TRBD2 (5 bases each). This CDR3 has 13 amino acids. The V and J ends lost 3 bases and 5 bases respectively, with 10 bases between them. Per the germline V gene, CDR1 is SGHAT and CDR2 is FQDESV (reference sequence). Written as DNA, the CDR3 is TGTGCCAGCAGCTTGCAGGGACGGGAGACCCAGTACTTC. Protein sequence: CASSLQGRETQYF.

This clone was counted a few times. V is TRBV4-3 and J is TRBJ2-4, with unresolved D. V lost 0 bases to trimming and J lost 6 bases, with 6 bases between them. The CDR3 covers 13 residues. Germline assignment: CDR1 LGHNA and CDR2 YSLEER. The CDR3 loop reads CASSQDKGNIQYF. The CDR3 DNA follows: TGCGCCAGCAGCCAAGATAAGGGAAACATTCAGTACTTC.